Below are 7 T cell receptor beta chains sequenced from a single sample in a study of T cells after posttransplantation cyclophosphamide. The protocol was immunoSEQ multiplex PCR, while the TCRdb copy is restricted to in-frame clones and leaves out a portion. This sample yields about 22,000 clones, of which more than 70% are seen a single time; roughly 8% belongs to the top ten. Controls had myeloablative marrow grafts with methotrexate and calcineurin inhibitor, sampled at 1 year. The specimen comprised PBMCs, sampled after an allogeneic stem cell transplant with a calcineurin inhibitor and methotrexate. Source of these receptors: a female patient aged 45-65 years who received an allogeneic stem cell transplant from an unrelated donor, was CMV-positive, and had chronic GVHD only. Some T cells may have originated in the graft donor.

This clone came up a few times. The V gene is TRBV6-6, the J gene TRBJ1-5, with D hard to call. V gave up 6 bases and J gave up 4 bases, with 7 bases separating them. The CDR3 is 12 residues long. Germline V CDR1 and CDR2: MNHNY, SVGAGI (reference sequence). For the CDR3, the DNA is TGTGCCAGCAGGCCTAGTAATCAGCCCCAGCATTTT. Amino acid sequence: CASRPSNQPQHF.

About this clone itself: The same CDR3 arises from other DNA sequences in this sample as well. V is TRBV2 and J is TRBJ2-7; 10 nucleotides line up with TRBD2. CDR3 length: 15 amino acids. The germline V gene encodes CDR1 SNHLY and CDR2 FYNNEI. V lost 5 bases, J lost 7 bases, and 11 bases stayed unmatched. The CDR3 protein is CASSYAGLAGVEQYF. In DNA form, the CDR3 reads TGTGCCAGCAGTTACGCGGGGCTAGCGGGAGTGGAGCAGTACTTC.

A single count supports this clone. The J gene is TRBJ1-5, the V gene TRBV7-8; 9 bases align to TRBD1. CDR3 length: 13 amino acids. CDR1 and CDR2 (germline): SGHVS, FQNEAQ. Unmatched junction bases numbered 0, after V lost 6 bases and J lost 3 bases. In DNA form, the CDR3 reads TGTGCCAGCAGACAGGGGGCCAATCAGCCCCAGCATTTT. Protein: CASRQGANQPQHF.

This rearrangement joins TRBV2 to TRBJ2-5; 7 bases fit TRBD1. The CDR3 runs to 15 residues. The junction had 8 bases not matched to a gene; V was cut back by 4 bases and J by 3 bases. From germline, CDR1 is SNHLY and CDR2 FYNNEI. CDR3 in amino acids: CASSVPGGSEETQYF. In DNA, the CDR3 is TGTGCCAGCAGTGTTCCAGGGGGATCGGAAGAGACCCAGTACTTC. Full variable domain (outside the CDR3, taken from reference TRBV2 and TRBJ2-5): EPEVTQTPSHQVTQMGQEVILRCVPISNHLYFYWYRQILGQKVEFLVSFYNNEISEKSEIFDDQFSVERPDGSNFTLKIRSTKLEDSAMYFCASSVPGGSEETQYFGPGTRLLVL.

This clone is a singleton in its sample. The V call is TRBV2, the J call TRBJ1-6; 9 bases align to TRBD1. This CDR3 spans 16 amino acids. The V gene's germline CDR1 is SNHLY and CDR2 FYNNEI. Unmatched junction bases numbered 13, after V lost 6 bases and J lost 10 bases. The CDR3 loop reads CASRTEDRGGKSPLHF. DNA of the CDR3: TGTGCCAGCAGGACCGAGGACAGGGGTGGGAAATCACCCCTCCACTTT.

The chain links TRBV5-1 to TRBJ2-7, with D possibly being TRBD2 (5 bases). Germline CDR1 is SGHRS and CDR2 is YFSETQ. This CDR3 has 15 residues. V dropped 1 base and J dropped 2 bases, with 13 bases sitting between them. This CDR3 reads CASSLWAGRTYEQYF. CDR3 coding DNA: TGCGCCAGCAGCTTGTGGGCGGGCCGAACCTACGAGCAGTACTTC.

The CDR3 DNA reads as TGCGCCAGCAGCTACGGACTAGCGGGCTACGAGCAGTACTTC. Its translation is CASSYGLAGYEQYF. The chain uses TRBV5-1 and TRBJ2-5, with 11 bases matching TRBD2. The J call may be in error: the DNA end matches TRBJ2-7 better. Per germline, CDR1 SGHRS and CDR2 YFSETQ. CDR3 size: 14 residues.